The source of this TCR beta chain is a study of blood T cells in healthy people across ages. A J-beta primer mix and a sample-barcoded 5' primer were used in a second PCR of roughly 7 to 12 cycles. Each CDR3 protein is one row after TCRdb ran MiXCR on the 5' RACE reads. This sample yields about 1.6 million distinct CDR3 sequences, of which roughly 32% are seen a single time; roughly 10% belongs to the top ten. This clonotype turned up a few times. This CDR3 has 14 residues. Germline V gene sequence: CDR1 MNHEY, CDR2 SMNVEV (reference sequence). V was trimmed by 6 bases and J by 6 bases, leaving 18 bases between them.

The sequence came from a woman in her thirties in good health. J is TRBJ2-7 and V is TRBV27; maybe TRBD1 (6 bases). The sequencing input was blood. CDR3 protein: CASRRTGTMGEQYF. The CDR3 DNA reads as TGTGCCAGCAGAAGAACAGGGACAATGGGCGAGCAGTACTTC.